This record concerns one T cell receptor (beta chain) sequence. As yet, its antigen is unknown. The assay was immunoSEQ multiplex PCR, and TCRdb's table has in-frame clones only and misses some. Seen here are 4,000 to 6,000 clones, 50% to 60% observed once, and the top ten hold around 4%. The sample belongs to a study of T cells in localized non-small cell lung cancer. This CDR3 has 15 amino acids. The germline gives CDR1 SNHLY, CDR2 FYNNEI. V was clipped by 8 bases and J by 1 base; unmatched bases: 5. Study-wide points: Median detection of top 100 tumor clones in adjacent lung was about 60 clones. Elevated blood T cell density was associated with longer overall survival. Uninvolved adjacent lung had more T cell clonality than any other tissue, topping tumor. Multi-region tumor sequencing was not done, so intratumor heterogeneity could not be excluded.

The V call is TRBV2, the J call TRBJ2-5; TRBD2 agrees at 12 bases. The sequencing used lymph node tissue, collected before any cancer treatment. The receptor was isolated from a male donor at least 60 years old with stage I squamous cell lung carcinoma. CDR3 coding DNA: TGTGCCAGCGGAGGACTAGCGGGACCCCAAGAGACCCAGTACTTC. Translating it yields CASGGLAGPQETQYF.